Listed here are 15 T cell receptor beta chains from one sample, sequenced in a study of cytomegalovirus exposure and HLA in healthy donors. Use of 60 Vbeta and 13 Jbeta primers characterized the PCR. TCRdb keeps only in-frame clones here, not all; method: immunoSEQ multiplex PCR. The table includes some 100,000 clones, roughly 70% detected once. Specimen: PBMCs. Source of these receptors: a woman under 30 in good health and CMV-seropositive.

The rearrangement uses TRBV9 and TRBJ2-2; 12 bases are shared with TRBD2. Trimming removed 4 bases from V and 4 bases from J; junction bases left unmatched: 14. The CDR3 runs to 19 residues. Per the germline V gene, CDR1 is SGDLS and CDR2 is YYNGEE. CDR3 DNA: TGTGCCAGCAGCCTACGCGGACTAGCGGGACGGAACCTCACCGGGGAGCTGTTTTTT. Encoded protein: CASSLRGLAGRNLTGELFF.

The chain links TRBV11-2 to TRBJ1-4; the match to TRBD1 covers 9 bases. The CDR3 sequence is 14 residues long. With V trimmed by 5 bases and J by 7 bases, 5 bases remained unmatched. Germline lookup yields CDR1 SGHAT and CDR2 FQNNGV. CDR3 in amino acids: CASSQGQGGEKLFF. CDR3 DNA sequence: TGTGCCAGCAGCCAGGGACAGGGAGGTGAAAAACTGTTTTTT.

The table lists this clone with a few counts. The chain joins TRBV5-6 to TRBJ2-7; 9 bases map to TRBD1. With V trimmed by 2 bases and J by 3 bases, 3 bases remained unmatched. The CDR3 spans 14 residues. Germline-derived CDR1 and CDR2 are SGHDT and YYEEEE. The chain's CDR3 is CASSLQGAYYEQYF. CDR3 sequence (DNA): TGTGCCAGCAGCTTACAGGGGGCCTACTACGAGCAGTACTTC.

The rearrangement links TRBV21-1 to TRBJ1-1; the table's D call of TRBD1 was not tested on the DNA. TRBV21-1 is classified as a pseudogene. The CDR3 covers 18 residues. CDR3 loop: CASSKTGTGGWMNTEAFF. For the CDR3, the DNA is TGTGCCAGCAGCAAAACCGGGACAGGGGGTTGGATGAACACTGAAGCTTTCTTT.

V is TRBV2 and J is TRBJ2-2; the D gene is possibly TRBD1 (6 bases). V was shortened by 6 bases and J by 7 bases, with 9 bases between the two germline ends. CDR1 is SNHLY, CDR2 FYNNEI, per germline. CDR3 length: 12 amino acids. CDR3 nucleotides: TGTGCCAGCAGCGAGGACAGCGGGGAGCTGTTTTTT. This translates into CASSEDSGELFF.

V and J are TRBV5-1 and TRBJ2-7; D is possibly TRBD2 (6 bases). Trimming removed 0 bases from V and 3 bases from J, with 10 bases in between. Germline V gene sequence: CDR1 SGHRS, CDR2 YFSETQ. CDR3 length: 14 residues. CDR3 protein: CASSLAGRDYEQYF. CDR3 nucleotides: TGCGCCAGCAGCTTGGCAGGGCGGGACTACGAGCAGTACTTC.

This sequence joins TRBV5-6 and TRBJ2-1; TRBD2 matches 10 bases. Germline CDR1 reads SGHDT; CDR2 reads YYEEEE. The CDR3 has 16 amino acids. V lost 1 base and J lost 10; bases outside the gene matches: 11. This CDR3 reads CASSLLLAGVAGEQFF. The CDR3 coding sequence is TGTGCCAGCAGCTTGCTTCTAGCGGGGGTCGCAGGGGAGCAGTTCTTC.

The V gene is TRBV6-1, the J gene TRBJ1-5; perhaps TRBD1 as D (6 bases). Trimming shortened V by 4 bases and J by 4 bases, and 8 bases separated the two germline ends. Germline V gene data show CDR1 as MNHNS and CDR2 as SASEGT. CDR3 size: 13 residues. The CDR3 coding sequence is TGTGCCAGCAGTGGGACAGAAAATCAGCCCCAGCATTTT. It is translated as CASSGTENQPQHF.

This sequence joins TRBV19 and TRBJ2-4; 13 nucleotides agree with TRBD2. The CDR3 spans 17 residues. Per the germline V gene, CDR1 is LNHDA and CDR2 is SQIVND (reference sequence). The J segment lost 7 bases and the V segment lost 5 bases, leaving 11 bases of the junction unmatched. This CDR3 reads CASSQRTSGRMGNIQYF. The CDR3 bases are TGTGCCAGTAGTCAGCGGACTAGCGGGAGAATGGGGAACATTCAGTACTTC.

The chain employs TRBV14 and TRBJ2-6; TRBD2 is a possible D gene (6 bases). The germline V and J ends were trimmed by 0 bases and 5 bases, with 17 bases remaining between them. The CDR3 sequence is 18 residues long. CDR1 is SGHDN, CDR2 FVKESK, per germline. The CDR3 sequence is CASSQDKWGEQRANVLTF. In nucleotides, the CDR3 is TGTGCCAGCAGCCAAGATAAATGGGGGGAGCAGAGGGCCAACGTCCTGACTTTC.

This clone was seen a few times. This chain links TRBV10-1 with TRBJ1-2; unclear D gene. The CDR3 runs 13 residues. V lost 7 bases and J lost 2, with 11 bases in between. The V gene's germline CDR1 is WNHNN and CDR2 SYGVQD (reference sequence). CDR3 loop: CASILAINYGYTF. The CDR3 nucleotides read TGCGCCAGCATTCTGGCAATCAACTATGGCTACACCTTC.

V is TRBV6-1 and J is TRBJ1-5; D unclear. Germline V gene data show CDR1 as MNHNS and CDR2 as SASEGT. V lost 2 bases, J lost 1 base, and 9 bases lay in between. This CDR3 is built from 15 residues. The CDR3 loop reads CASSEFVESNQPQHF. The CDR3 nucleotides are TGTGCCAGCAGTGAATTTGTGGAGAGCAATCAGCCCCAGCATTTT.

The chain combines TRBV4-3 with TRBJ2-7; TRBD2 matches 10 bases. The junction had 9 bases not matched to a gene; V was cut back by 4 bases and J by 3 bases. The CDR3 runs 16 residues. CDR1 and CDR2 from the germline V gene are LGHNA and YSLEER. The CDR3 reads CASSPERAGGSYEQYF. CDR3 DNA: TGCGCCAGCAGCCCTGAACGAGCGGGAGGGAGCTACGAGCAGTACTTC.

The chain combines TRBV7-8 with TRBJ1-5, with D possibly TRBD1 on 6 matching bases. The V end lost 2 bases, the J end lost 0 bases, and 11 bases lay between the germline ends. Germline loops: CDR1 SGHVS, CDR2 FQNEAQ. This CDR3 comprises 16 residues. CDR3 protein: CASSLLWDISNQPQHF. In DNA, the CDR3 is TGTGCCAGCAGCTTATTGTGGGACATTAGCAATCAGCCCCAGCATTTT.

Written as DNA, the CDR3 is TGTGCCAGCAGCTTACGGGGGTCCGTCGGCACCGGGGAGCTGTTTTTT. Its protein product is CASSLRGSVGTGELFF. The chain has TRBV7-7 and TRBJ2-2, with a possible D match to TRBD2 (6 bases). CDR1 and CDR2 from the germline V gene are SSHAT and FNYEAQ (reference sequence). Trimming pared 2 bases from V and 4 bases from J, leaving 14 bases between. CDR3 length equals 16 residues.